This T cell receptor beta chain came from a study of early T cells in non-severe SARS-CoV-2 infection. Study at large: The sequenced material was bulk RNA from unsorted whole blood, and its chains were unpaired. Whole-study results and caveats: The study's VDJdb matching favored anti-spike CD8 responses and missed private and CD4 specificities.

Researchers attached unique molecular identifiers to individual cDNA molecules. TCRdb used MiXCR to reprocess the 5' RACE reads, holding one entry per CDR3 protein. This sample has tens of thousands of distinct CDR3 sequences, with approximately 11% found just once. A word on this clonotype: Its specificity is not known.

The CDR3 totals 15 residues. Trimming removed 3 bases at V and 7 bases at J, with 15 bases between. CDR1 is MDHEN, CDR2 SYDVKM, per germline. The receptor was isolated from an adult who was a healthcare worker with PCR-confirmed SARS-CoV-2 infection or an uninfected control (not recorded which). Source material: whole blood. The chain recombines TRBV28 with TRBJ2-2, with D perhaps matching TRBD1 (7 bases). The CDR3 nucleotides are TGTGCCAGCAGTTTCCGACAGGGAGGAGGCGGGGAGCTGTTTTTT. It codes for CASSFRQGGGGELFF.